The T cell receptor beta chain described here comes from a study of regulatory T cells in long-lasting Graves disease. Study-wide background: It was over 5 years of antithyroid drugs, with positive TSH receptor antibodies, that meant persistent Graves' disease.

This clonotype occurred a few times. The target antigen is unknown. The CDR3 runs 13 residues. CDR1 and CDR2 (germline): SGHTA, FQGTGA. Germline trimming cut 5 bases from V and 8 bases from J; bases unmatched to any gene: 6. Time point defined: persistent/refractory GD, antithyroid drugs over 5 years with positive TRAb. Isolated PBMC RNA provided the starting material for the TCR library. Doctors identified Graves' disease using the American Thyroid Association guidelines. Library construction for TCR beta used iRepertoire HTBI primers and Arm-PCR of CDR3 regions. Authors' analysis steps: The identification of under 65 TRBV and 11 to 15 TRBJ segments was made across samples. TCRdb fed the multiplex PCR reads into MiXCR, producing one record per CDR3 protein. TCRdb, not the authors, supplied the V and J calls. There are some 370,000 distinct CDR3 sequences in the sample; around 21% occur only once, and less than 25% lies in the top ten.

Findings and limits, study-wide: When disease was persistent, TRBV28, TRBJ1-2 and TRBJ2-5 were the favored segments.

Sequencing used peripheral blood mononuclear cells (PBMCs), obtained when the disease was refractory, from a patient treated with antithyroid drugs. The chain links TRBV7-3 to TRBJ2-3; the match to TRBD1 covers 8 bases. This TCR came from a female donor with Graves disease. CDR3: CASSSTGGGTQYF. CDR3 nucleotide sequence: TGTGCCAGCAGCAGTACAGGGGGTGGTACGCAGTATTTT.